These 18 T cell receptor beta chains share one sample of origin, sequenced in a study of T-cell reconstitution after alpha-beta-depleted transplantation in children. TCRbeta library preparation incorporated unique molecular identifiers. In TCRdb, the PCR reads were re-called with MiXCR into one record per CDR3 protein. Of approximately 220,000 distinct CDR3 sequences detected, roughly 15% appear once; the ten largest clones hold around two fifths. The sequencing used PBMCs, mostly from graft donor cells, collected 360 days after TCRalphabeta/CD19-depleted stem cell transplant. The source is a male patient aged 2 to 10 who had a stem cell transplant for acute lymphoblastic leukemia, so the T cells may come from the graft donor.

V gene TRBV6-2 or TRBV6-3 combines with J gene TRBJ2-7, with TRBD1 matching over 8 bases. Germline assignment: CDR1 MNHEY and CDR2 SVGEGT. V trimming: 6 bases; J trimming: 1 base; junction bases outside the gene matches: 14. CDR3 length equals 17 residues. The CDR3 region is CASRGTRQGIESYEQYF. The CDR3 nucleotides read TGTGCCAGCAGGGGGACTCGACAGGGGATCGAATCCTACGAGCAGTACTTC.

This chain joins TRBV4-3 and TRBJ2-7; D possibly corresponds to TRBD1 (5 bases). This CDR3 region has 15 residues. Germline CDR1 LGHNA, CDR2 YSLEER. Trimming took off 0 bases at V and 4 bases at J, with 13 bases between the two ends. Here the CDR3 DNA reads TGCGCCAGCAGCCAAGATCGGTGGGGCGCGTACGAGCAGTACTTC. Translated: CASSQDRWGAYEQYF.

This clonotype showed up many times. CDR3 nucleotides: TGTGCCAGCAGCAATAGCGGGGGGGCGGTCACCGGGGAGCTGTTTTTT. Translated, it gives CASSNSGGAVTGELFF. The gene calls are TRBV7-6 and TRBJ2-2; 11 bases agree with TRBD2. The CDR3 is 16 amino acids. Unmatched junction bases numbered 6, after V lost 5 bases and J lost 4 bases. CDR1 is SGHVS and CDR2 is FNYEAQ in the germline V gene.

This clonotype came up a few times. The chain combines TRBV7-6 with TRBJ1-1; 8 bases align to TRBD1. Germline V gene sequence: CDR1 SGHVS, CDR2 FNYEAQ. The ends lost 0 bases at V and 8 bases at J; junction bases unmatched: 2. This CDR3 region has 13 residues. The CDR3 region has the DNA TGTGCCAGCAGCTTAGCCAGGGACAGGGAAGCTTTCTTT. Translating gives CASSLARDREAFF.

In this sample, this clonotype turned up a few times. This rearrangement joins TRBV5-1 to TRBJ2-2; D gene uncertain. Trimming took off 1 base at V and 7 bases at J, with 8 bases between the two ends. CDR1 SGHRS and CDR2 YFSETQ come from the germline V gene. The CDR3 runs to 13 residues. CDR3 sequence: CASSLSVLGELFF. The CDR3 coding sequence is TGCGCCAGCAGCTTGTCAGTGCTCGGGGAGCTGTTTTTT.

The V and J genes are TRBV7-9 and TRBJ2-6; 7 nucleotides match TRBD2. Germline CDR1 is SEHNR and CDR2 is FQNEAQ (reference sequence). The CDR3 has 16 residues. V lost 3 bases to trimming and J lost 3 bases; unmatched junction nucleotides: 5. The CDR3 nucleotides read TGTGCCAGCAGCTTGGGGAGCGGGATTGGGGCCAACGTCCTGACTTTC. Its translation is CASSLGSGIGANVLTF.

This clonotype was found many times. The rearrangement joins TRBV15 to TRBJ2-7, with D possibly TRBD1 on 5 matching bases. The CDR3 spans 12 residues. Germline CDR1 reads LNHNV; CDR2 reads YYDKDF (reference sequence). V was shortened by 5 bases and J by 7 bases, with 12 bases between the two germline ends. CDR3 nucleotides: TGTGCCACCAGCGTGCACTCAGGGGAGCAGTACTTC. Its protein product is CATSVHSGEQYF.

This chain links TRBV27 with TRBJ2-5; the D gene is possibly TRBD1 (6 bases). The germline gives CDR1 MNHEY, CDR2 SMNVEV (reference sequence). Trimming stripped 5 bases from V and 5 bases from J, with 12 bases between. CDR3 length: 13 residues. CDR3 sequence: CASSPRGVETQYF. In DNA form, the CDR3 reads TGTGCCAGCAGTCCCAGGGGAGTTGAGACCCAGTACTTC.

The V and J genes are TRBV4-2 and TRBJ1-2, with 11 bases fitting TRBD1. The V and J ends lost 3 bases and 3 bases, in that order; junction bases with no gene match: 6. Germline V gene sequence: CDR1 LGHNA, CDR2 YNFKEQ. This CDR3 spans 16 amino acids. The CDR3 nucleotides are TGTGCCAGCAGCCACGAGGACAGGGGGCTGGACTATGGCTACACCTTC. This translates into CASSHEDRGLDYGYTF.

The CDR3 DNA sequence: TGTGCCAGCAGTTTTGGGGGGAATTGGTATGGCTACACCTTC. Translating it yields CASSFGGNWYGYTF. This chain joins TRBV12-3 or TRBV12-4 and TRBJ1-2; perhaps TRBD1 as D (5 bases). The CDR3 is 14 residues long. V lost 3 bases and J 5 bases, leaving 13 bases between the germline ends.

The genes are TRBV12-3 or TRBV12-4 and TRBJ1-1; D gene uncertain. The CDR3 consists of 13 residues. V dropped 1 base and J dropped 8 bases, with 11 bases sitting between them. The CDR3 bases are TGTGCCAGCAGTTTAGAGGCCAGCCGGGAAGCTTTCTTT. Translation: CASSLEASREAFF.

This clonotype was seen a few times. The chain links TRBV5-1 to TRBJ2-1; TRBD1 might be the D (6 bases). The CDR3 extends over 18 amino acids. V lost 4 bases and J lost 8, with 28 bases in between. Germline V CDR1 and CDR2: SGHRS, YFSETQ. CDR3 loop: CASSPVPFGRGSRHEQFF. The CDR3 nucleotides read TGCGCCAGCAGCCCAGTCCCGTTCGGCAGGGGTTCCCGTCATGAGCAGTTCTTC.

This clonotype was detected only a few times. This chain uses TRBV11-2 with TRBJ1-1; perhaps TRBD1 as D (5 bases). The V end lost 0 bases, the J end lost 6 bases, and 11 bases lay between the germline ends. Looked up from germline, CDR1 is SGHAT and CDR2 is FQNNGV. The CDR3 runs 14 residues. The CDR3 here is CASSLDPGLSEAFF. The CDR3, as DNA: TGTGCCAGCAGCTTAGATCCGGGACTCTCTGAAGCTTTCTTT.

J is TRBJ2-2 and V is TRBV28; D uncertain. CDR1 is MDHEN and CDR2 is SYDVKM in the germline V gene. The CDR3 sequence is 14 residues long. V lost 5 bases and J lost 1, with 8 bases in between. The CDR3 coding sequence is TGTGCCAGCAGTATTACACAGAACACCGGGGAGCTGTTTTTT. This gives the protein CASSITQNTGELFF.

This clonotype has just a few counts. V and J are TRBV29-1 and TRBJ1-2, with a possible D match to TRBD1 (6 bases). This CDR3 has 13 amino acids. CDR1 is SQVTM and CDR2 is ANQGSEA in the germline V gene. The germline V and J ends were trimmed by 6 bases and 2 bases, with 13 bases remaining between them. CDR3 in amino acids: CSVTDSENYGYTF. The CDR3 nucleotides read TGCAGCGTCACGGACAGCGAAAACTATGGCTACACCTTC.

This clonotype was observed a handful of times. The chain recombines TRBV5-5 with TRBJ2-3, with 10 bases fitting TRBD2. The CDR3 spans 16 residues. With V trimmed by 4 bases and J by 7 bases, 12 bases remained unmatched. CDR1 is SGHKS, CDR2 YYEKEE, per germline (reference sequence). The CDR3 region is CASSLAGTSVYNTQYF. The DNA of the CDR3 is TGTGCCAGCAGCCTAGCTGGGACTAGCGTTTACAATACGCAGTATTTT. Supplemented by reference TRBV5-5 and TRBJ2-3, the full variable domain reads DAGVTQSPTHLIKTRGQQVTLRCSPISGHKSVSWYQQVLGQGPQFIFQYYEKEERGRGNFPDRFSARQFPNYSSELNVNALLLGDSALYLCASSLAGTSVYNTQYFGPGTRLTVL.

The genes are TRBV9 and TRBJ2-1, with D possibly TRBD2 on 5 matching bases. This CDR3 is 17 amino acids long. With 4 bases removed from V and 4 bases from J, the gap between germline ends came to 21 bases. The germline CDR1 and CDR2 sequences are SGDLS and YYNGEE. The DNA of the CDR3 is TGTGCCAGCAGCCCCCGCCCGACTATTCCCTTATACAATGAGCAGTTCTTC. Translating gives CASSPRPTIPLYNEQFF. The whole variable domain, remainder taken from reference TRBV9 and TRBJ2-1, is DSGVTQTPKHLITATGQRVTLRCSPRSGDLSVYWYQQSLDQGLQFLIQYYNGEERAKGNILERFSAQQFPDLHSELNLSSLELGDSALYFCASSPRPTIPLYNEQFFGPGTRLTVL.

Only one count was recorded for this clonotype. V is TRBV29-1 and J is TRBJ2-1; either TRBD1 or TRBD2 may fit D (6 bases each). The CDR3 has 13 residues. Germline V CDR1 and CDR2: SQVTM, ANQGSEA. Trimming stripped 4 bases from V and 6 bases from J, with 13 bases between. CDR3 nucleotide sequence: TGCAGCGTTGTGGCGGAGGGGGGCAATGAGCAGTTCTTC. As protein: CSVVAEGGNEQFF.